Sequencing of this TCR beta chain was carried out in a study of T-cell reconstitution after alpha-beta-depleted transplantation in children. Points from the study as a whole: Expanded graft clones, several hundred of them, were reportedly the source of alpha-beta T cells about two months after transplant. Some patients showed high day-60 TCRbeta diversity, which derived from surviving recipient T cells and thymic progenitors. A year had passed since transplant, and T-cell counts and diversity by then came mostly from newly produced T cells.

Losses at the gene ends were 6 bases for V and 3 bases for J; bases not matched to a gene: 13. This CDR3 region has 16 residues. Germline V CDR1 and CDR2: MDHEN, SYDVKM. This clonotype was seen more than once but under ten times. Its cognate antigen is unknown. Unique molecular identifiers tagged the TCRbeta library. Each CDR3 protein gets one entry after TCRdb re-called the PCR reads with MiXCR. The sample includes about 300,000 distinct CDR3 sequences, roughly 7.8% of them seen just once. The chain joins TRBV28 to TRBJ1-1, with TRBD1 matching 7 bases. Sequences were derived from peripheral blood, sampled 360 days after TCRalphabeta/CD19-depleted stem cell transplant. The TCR originated in a female patient aged 2-10 years who had a stem cell transplant for Fanconi anemia, so the T cells may come from the graft donor. DNA of the CDR3: TGTGCCAGCAGGGGGGACAGACTACCCCAGTACACTGAAGCTTTCTTT. Translated: CASRGDRLPQYTEAFF.